This passage covers 18 T cell receptor beta chains from one sample sequenced in a study of T cell responses to AZD1222 COVID-19 vaccine. The data were produced by immunoSEQ multiplex PCR, yet TCRdb's version contains in-frame clones alone and is incomplete. The repertoire holds 100,000 to 150,000 clones, with more than 85% as singletons. Material: peripheral blood, obtained 28 days after the second AZD1222 dose. These receptors all stem from an adult who received the AZD1222 COVID-19 vaccine.

This sequence joins TRBV4-1 and TRBJ2-1, with D hard to call. Germline CDR1 is MGHRA and CDR2 is YSYEKL. CDR3 length: 13 residues. V was trimmed by 3 bases and J by 10 bases, leaving 13 bases between them. CDR3 DNA sequence: TGCGCCAGCAGCCACCCCCCCCTTAGGGAGCAGTTCTTC. Protein sequence: CASSHPPLREQFF.

The chain joins TRBV9 to TRBJ1-6, with D maybe TRBD1 (6 bases). Trimming shortened V by 0 bases and J by 6 bases, and 16 bases separated the two germline ends. Germline CDR1 and CDR2: SGDLS and YYNGEE. CDR3 length: 17 residues. Here the CDR3 reads CASSVALVGGPNSPLHF. DNA for the CDR3: TGTGCCAGCAGCGTAGCTTTGGTGGGGGGCCCTAATTCACCCCTCCACTTT.

The chain carries TRBV11-1 and TRBJ1-5; no definite D call. In germline, CDR1 is SGHAT, CDR2 FQDESV (reference sequence). The CDR3 is 13 residues long. V was clipped by 3 bases and J by 5 bases, with 8 bases between them. This CDR3 reads CASSLAEDQPQHF. In nucleotides, the CDR3 is TGTGCCAGCAGCTTGGCAGAAGATCAGCCCCAGCATTTT.

This chain links TRBV6-6 with TRBJ2-7; D could derive from TRBD1 or TRBD2 (5 bases each). The CDR3 is made up of 12 amino acids. Germline V gives CDR1 MNHNY, CDR2 SVGAGI (reference sequence). The CDR3 DNA reads as TGTGCCAGCGAAGGCGACCGGGACGGAGCTCACGTC. Translation: CASEGDRDGAHV.

The rearrangement links TRBV19 to TRBJ1-4, with D uncertain. Trimming pared 3 bases from V and 7 bases from J, leaving 12 bases between. This CDR3 contains 14 residues. Germline loops: CDR1 LNHDA, CDR2 SQIVND (reference sequence). In DNA form, the CDR3 reads TGTGCCAGTAGTATGGTTCTGATCGGTGAAAAACTGTTTTTT. Its translation: CASSMVLIGEKLFF.

The V and J genes are TRBV5-7 and TRBJ1-5; D gene ambiguous. TRBV5-7 is an ORF, with its function uncertain. This CDR3 spans 13 amino acids. Trimming took off 0 bases at V and 1 base at J, with 2 bases between the two ends. The CDR3 DNA is TGTGCCAGCAGCTTGGCGAGCAATCAGCCCCAGCATTTT. Translated, it gives CASSLASNQPQHF.

In DNA, the CDR3 is TGTGCCAGTAGTACCGGGACTAGCGGGTACAATGAGCAGTTCTTC. It yields the protein CASSTGTSGYNEQFF. The V call is TRBV19, the J call TRBJ2-1; TRBD2 matches 12 bases. The germline CDR1 and CDR2 sequences are LNHDA and SQIVND (reference sequence). The CDR3 totals 15 residues. Trimming took 4 bases from V and 4 from J; bases not matched to a gene: 2.

The chain employs TRBV7-6 and TRBJ2-7; 7 nucleotides align to TRBD1. The length of the CDR3 is 16 residues. The trim removed 0 bases at V and 1 base at J, leaving 6 bases unmatched. Germline CDR1 SGHVS, CDR2 FNYEAQ. The CDR3 DNA reads as TGTGCCAGCAGCTTAGCCCCGGACAGGAGTTCCTACGAGCAGTACTTC. Translation: CASSLAPDRSSYEQYF.

The CDR3 DNA follows: TGCGCCAGCAGCTTGGAACAGGGTAGCGAAAAACTGTTTTTT. Amino acids: CASSLEQGSEKLFF. The chain joins TRBV5-1 to TRBJ1-4, with TRBD1 as a possible D gene (6 bases). The germline gives CDR1 SGHRS, CDR2 YFSETQ. The CDR3 is 14 amino acids. Trimming shortened V by 0 bases and J by 8 bases, and 11 bases separated the two germline ends.

The chain has TRBV4-1 and TRBJ1-5; D is undetermined. Germline V gene lookup returns CDR1 MGHRA and CDR2 YSYEKL. The ends were cut back, 0 bases at V and 0 bases at J, with 3 bases in the middle. CDR3 length: 14 residues. The CDR3 DNA is TGCGCCAGCAGCCAAGAAAATAGCAATCAGCCCCAGCATTTT. It is translated as CASSQENSNQPQHF.

V and J are TRBV11-2 and TRBJ1-6; 10 nucleotides align to TRBD1. V trimming: 1 base; J trimming: 9 bases; junction bases outside the gene matches: 15. The CDR3 length is 19 residues. Germline loops: CDR1 SGHAT, CDR2 FQNNGV. The DNA for the CDR3 is TGTGCCAGCAGCTTAGTAGCATTTTACGGGACAGGGGCGGGTTCACCCCTCCACTTT. As protein: CASSLVAFYGTGAGSPLHF.

The V gene is TRBV7-3, the J gene TRBJ1-6, with D possibly matching TRBD1 (5 bases). CDR1 is SGHTA and CDR2 is FQGTGA in the germline V gene. This CDR3 has 14 amino acids. The V gene lost 1 base and the J gene lost 7 bases, with 8 bases spanning the gap. The CDR3 spells CASSLSGGNSPLHF. For the CDR3, the DNA is TGTGCCAGCAGCTTAAGCGGGGGGAATTCACCCCTCCACTTT.

The chain is built from TRBV4-3 and TRBJ1-1; D is possibly TRBD1 (5 bases). The CDR3 spans 13 residues. V was pared by 3 bases and J by 6 bases, with 11 bases between. Germline V gives CDR1 LGHNA, CDR2 YSLEER. The DNA of the CDR3 is TGCGCCAGCAGCCACTCGAGGGGTTCTGAAGCTTTCTTT. Its protein is CASSHSRGSEAFF.

Regarding this clone: The junction and the germline gene differ at one end; a read error may be behind it. V and J are TRBV7-7 and TRBJ2-2, with D possibly being TRBD1 (6 bases). This CDR3 spans 13 amino acids. Germline V CDR1 and CDR2: SSHAT, FNYEAQ (reference sequence). Written as DNA, the CDR3 is TGTGCTAGCAGCCCAGGGGTTACCGGGGAGCTGTTTTTT. It codes for CASSPGVTGELFF.

The chain couples TRBV21-1 to TRBJ1-2; the table gives TRBD1 as D, unverified against the DNA. TRBV21-1 is noted as a pseudogene. The CDR3 runs 14 residues. CDR3 in amino acids: CASSRPGQVYGYTF. The CDR3 nucleotides are TGTGCCAGCAGCAGACCGGGACAGGTCTATGGCTACACCTTC.

This clone occurred a few times. V gene TRBV6-6 combines with J gene TRBJ2-3; D call uncertain. CDR3 length: 12 residues. Germline values: CDR1 MNHNY, CDR2 SVGAGI (reference sequence). V gave up 5 bases and J gave up 0 bases, with 3 bases separating them. The DNA of the CDR3 is TGTGCCAGCAGTCAGAGCACAGATACGCAGTATTTT. Translated, it gives CASSQSTDTQYF.

The rearrangement joins TRBV6-4 to TRBJ1-4; D is undetermined. Trimming removed 3 bases from V and 5 bases from J, with 13 bases in between. Germline V gene lookup returns CDR1 MRHNA and CDR2 SNTAGT. The length of the CDR3 is 15 residues. CDR3 amino acids: CASSESTRANEKLFF. The CDR3 nucleotides are TGTGCCAGCAGTGAATCGACAAGAGCGAATGAAAAACTGTTTTTT.

V and J are TRBV5-5 and TRBJ1-1, with D uncertain. Deletions cut 4 bases from V and 1 base from J, with 14 bases between. The length of the CDR3 is 15 residues. Germline V gives CDR1 SGHKS, CDR2 YYEKEE (reference sequence). Here the CDR3 reads CASSPFWEGNTEAFF. Here the CDR3 DNA reads TGTGCCAGCAGCCCCTTCTGGGAGGGGAACACTGAAGCTTTCTTT. The full variable domain, with the rest looked up from reference TRBV5-5 and TRBJ1-1, is DAGVTQSPTHLIKTRGQQVTLRCSPISGHKSVSWYQQVLGQGPQFIFQYYEKEERGRGNFPDRFSARQFPNYSSELNVNALLLGDSALYLCASSPFWEGNTEAFFGQGTRLTVV.